These 11 T cell receptor beta chains were sequenced from one sample in a study of PD-1 blockade in classical Hodgkin lymphoma. Measured with immunoSEQ multiplex PCR; TCRdb has only the in-frame clones, and not every one. This table has 95,000 to 100,000 clones, about 89% appearing once. There was relapse after autologous stem cell transplantation in every patient, and there was variation in brentuximab vedotin exposure. This material consisted of peripheral blood mononuclear cells (PBMCs), taken before the second cycle of nivolumab. Receptors were obtained from a human donor with classical Hodgkin lymphoma.

J is TRBJ2-7 and V is TRBV19, with 8 bases aligning to TRBD1. The CDR3 spans 13 residues. CDR1 is LNHDA and CDR2 is SQIVND in the germline V gene (reference sequence). Unmatched junction bases numbered 2, after V lost 4 bases and J lost 3 bases. The CDR3 protein is CASSKDRDYEQYF. DNA of the CDR3: TGTGCCAGTAGTAAGGACAGGGACTACGAGCAGTACTTC.

V and J are TRBV30 and TRBJ1-3, with D unresolved. Germline lookup yields CDR1 GTSNPN and CDR2 SVGIG (reference sequence). This CDR3 has 16 amino acids. Trimming took off 3 bases at V and 0 bases at J, with 15 bases between the two ends. This CDR3 is CAWSLRRQHSGNTIYF. Here the CDR3 DNA reads TGTGCCTGGAGCCTGCGGCGACAACACTCTGGAAACACCATATATTTT. Full variable domain (missing parts from reference TRBV30 and TRBJ1-3): SQTIHQWPATLVQPVGSPLSLECTVEGTSNPNLYWYRQAAGRGLQLLFYSVGIGQISSEVPQNLSASRPQDRQFILSSKKLLLSDSGFYLCAWSLRRQHSGNTIYFGEGSWLTVV.

The chain recombines TRBV27 with TRBJ2-1, with a weak D call TRBD2 (6 bases). Germline V gene sequence: CDR1 MNHEY, CDR2 SMNVEV (reference sequence). Trimming removed 5 bases at V and 1 base at J, with 18 bases between. The CDR3 runs to 17 residues. As DNA, the CDR3 is TGTGCCAGCAGTCCCGACTTTAGCGGATTTTCCTACAATGAGCAGTTCTTC. This gives the protein CASSPDFSGFSYNEQFF.

The chain joins TRBV10-1 to TRBJ2-3, with TRBD2 matching over 9 bases. Germline assignment: CDR1 WNHNN and CDR2 SYGVQD (reference sequence). The CDR3 covers 16 residues. The trim removed 0 bases at V and 5 bases at J, leaving 6 bases unmatched. This CDR3 reads CASSESRAGGQDTQYF. CDR3 in DNA: TGCGCCAGCAGTGAGTCGAGGGCGGGGGGGCAAGATACGCAGTATTTT.

CDR3 protein: CASSEAALELGNTIYF. The CDR3 DNA reads TGTGCCAGCAGTGAAGCGGCGCTCGAGCTAGGAAACACCATATATTTT. The rearrangement links TRBV6-1 to TRBJ1-3; D remains ambiguous. The V and J ends lost 0 bases and 4 bases respectively, with 13 bases between them. Looked up from germline, CDR1 is MNHNS and CDR2 is SASEGT. This CDR3 spans 16 amino acids.

The V and J genes are TRBV5-8 and TRBJ2-3; a weak D match, TRBD1 (6 bases). From germline, CDR1 is SGHTS and CDR2 YDEGEE. Trimming cost V 2 bases and J 3 bases, with 7 bases left between them. CDR3 length: 13 residues. The CDR3 DNA follows: TGTGCCAGCAGCTTCGGGACAACAGATACGCAGTATTTT. Amino acids: CASSFGTTDTQYF.

The chain carries TRBV7-9 and TRBJ2-3, with D perhaps matching TRBD1 or TRBD2 (5 bases each). Germline lookup yields CDR1 SEHNR and CDR2 FQNEAQ (reference sequence). CDR3 length: 16 amino acids. The ends were cut back, 4 bases at V and 3 bases at J, with 17 bases in the middle. The CDR3: CASSSSGTIRTDTQYF. The CDR3 region has the DNA TGTGCCAGCAGCTCGTCAGGGACGATTCGAACAGATACGCAGTATTTT.

The J gene is TRBJ1-1, the V gene TRBV19; D is perhaps TRBD1 (6 bases). The ends were cut back, 7 bases at V and 2 bases at J, with 17 bases in the middle. CDR3 length: 15 residues. CDR1 is LNHDA and CDR2 is SQIVND in the germline V gene (reference sequence). In nucleotides, the CDR3 is TGTGCCAGTACTCCACTCCGGGACACCAACACTGAAGCTTTCTTT. This sequence encodes CASTPLRDTNTEAFF.

The chain combines TRBV7-9 with TRBJ2-6, with D tentatively TRBD2 (5 bases). Germline-derived CDR1 and CDR2 are SEHNR and FQNEAQ (reference sequence). The length of the CDR3 is 15 residues. V was clipped by 9 bases and J by 0 bases, with 12 bases between them. The CDR3 region has the DNA TGTGCCAGGGAGGAGAGCCCCTCTGGGGCCAACGTCCTGACTTTC. Translation gives CAREESPSGANVLTF.

The gene calls are TRBV7-9 and TRBJ1-5; D uncertain. The CDR3 spans 17 residues. The V gene's germline CDR1 is SEHNR and CDR2 FQNEAQ (reference sequence). Trimming left V 2 bases short and J 7 bases short, with 21 bases between. This CDR3 is CASSLTSPDGLGQPQHF. CDR3 nucleotide sequence: TGTGCCAGCAGCTTAACCTCCCCCGACGGCCTAGGACAGCCCCAGCATTTT.

A few counts support this clone. This sequence joins TRBV27 and TRBJ1-2, with TRBD1 matching 8 bases. After removal of 2 bases from V and 4 bases from J, the junction contained 6 bases not matched to a gene. The CDR3 is made up of 15 amino acids. The germline V gene has CDR1 MNHEY and CDR2 SMNVEV (reference sequence). Written as DNA, the CDR3 is TGTGCCAGCAGTTTAAAACAGGGGGGCTTCTATGGCTACACCTTC. Protein product: CASSLKQGGFYGYTF.